These T cell receptor beta chains were read from a single sample in a study of control samples from healthy donors and cancer patients. The method was immunoSEQ multiplex PCR; TCRdb's version includes in-frame clones alone and lacks a portion of them. The profile covers roughly 150,000 clones, with over 85% appearing a single time and less than 6% taken by the ten largest. Sequencing was performed on blood. The source of these receptors is a man aged 18-30 years in good health. Both conserved end residues are part of each CDR3. The D gene is left open where the match is weak. Some rows have no size entry. The others give once, few or many, or a class for an expanded clone.

>TRBV15|-|-|TRBJ1-1
CATSRDFGPGSTEAFF
-
>TRBV29-1|-|-|TRBJ1-3
CSVGLEGQNTIYF
TGCAGCGTGGGTCTTGAGGGTCAGAACACCATATATTTT
>TRBV30|-|-|TRBJ2-7
CAWNQGIGYEQYF
TGTGCCTGGAACCAGGGTATCGGGTACGAGCAGTACTTC
>TRBV27|-|-|TRBJ2-2
CASSLGVRGGPGELFF
TGTGCCAGCAGTCTCGGGGTCAGGGGAGGGCCCGGGGAGCTGTTTTTT
>TRBV6-5|once|-|TRBJ2-7
CASRSSGTEYYEQYF
TGTGCCAGCAGATCGAGCGGGACAGAATACTACGAGCAGTACTTC
>TRBV3-1/TRBV3-2|-|-|TRBJ2-3
CASSPHPGGSTDTQYF
TGTGCCAGCAGCCCCCACCCCGGGGGTAGCACAGATACGCAGTATTTT
>TRBV10-3|-|-|TRBJ2-7
CAISESTEGRRYEQYF
TGTGCCATCAGTGAGTCGACAGAGGGGCGCAGGTACGAGCAGTACTTC
>TRBV24-1|-|TRBD1|TRBJ2-1
CATSDSRGGQGRYNEQFF
TGTGCCACCAGTGATTCCCGAGGAGGACAGGGTCGGTACAATGAGCAGTTCTTC
>TRBV7-8|-|TRBD1|TRBJ1-3
CASSQGQQGHTIYF
TGTGCCAGCAGCCAGGGACAGCAAGGACACACCATATATTTT
>TRBV12-3/TRBV12-4|-|-|TRBJ2-7
CASSYGVGDEQYF
TGTGCCAGCAGTTACGGAGTTGGAGACGAGCAGTACTTC
>TRBV25-1|-|-|TRBJ2-7
CASIRDGSYEQYF
TGTGCCAGCATACGGGACGGATCCTACGAGCAGTACTTC
>TRBV2|once|TRBD2|TRBJ2-3
CAKLAVESTDTQYF
TGTGCCAAACTAGCGGTAGAATCCACAGATACGCAGTATTTT
>TRBV6-5|-|-|TRBJ1-5
CASSYSYPGAGQPQHF
TGTGCCAGCAGTTACTCATACCCAGGGGCTGGTCAGCCCCAGCATTTT
>TRBV19|once|-|TRBJ2-7
CASSIGRKYEQYF
TGTGCCAGTAGTATAGGCCGAAAATACGAGCAGTACTTC
>TRBV7-2|-|-|TRBJ1-1
CASSFQANTEAFF
TGTGCCAGCAGCTTCCAAGCGAACACTGAAGCTTTCTTT
>TRBV7-8|once|-|TRBJ1-2
CASSLRGGYTF
TGTGCCAGCAGCTTGCGGGGGGGCTACACCTTC
>TRBV30|-|TRBD1|TRBJ1-6
CACPDRGGSPLHF
TGTGCCTGCCCTGACAGGGGTGGTTCACCCCTCCACTTT
>TRBV28|once|TRBD1|TRBJ2-7
CASSFPRTGGYEQYF
TGTGCCAGCAGTTTTCCGAGGACAGGGGGCTACGAGCAGTACTTC
>TRBV7-9|few|-|TRBJ2-2
CASSFSGNTGELFF
TGTGCCAGCTCATTTTCGGGGAACACCGGGGAGCTGTTTTTT
>TRBV6-5|-|-|TRBJ2-7
CASSYVEGAEQYF
TGTGCCAGCAGTTATGTAGAGGGAGCCGAGCAGTACTTC
>TRBV27|once|TRBD1|TRBJ2-3
CASSSPSRSQGATDTQYF
TGTGCCAGCAGCTCCCCATCGAGGTCCCAGGGGGCCACAGATACGCAGTATTTT
>TRBV2|-|-|TRBJ2-4
CASSEEEAPAKNIQYF
TGTGCCAGCAGTGAAGAGGAGGCGCCGGCCAAAAACATTCAGTACTTC
>TRBV7-9|few|TRBD1|TRBJ1-2
CASSPGTGYGYTF
TGTGCCAGCAGCCCCGGGACAGGCTATGGCTACACCTTC
>TRBV5-6|-|-|TRBJ2-7
CASSLDGRHIYEQYF
TGTGCCAGCAGCCTCGACGGGCGGCATATCTACGAGCAGTACTTC
>TRBV29-1|-|-|TRBJ1-2
CSVDPGYGYTF
TGCAGCGTTGACCCCGGCTATGGCTACACCTTC
>TRBV7-3|-|-|TRBJ2-5
CASSLTGGQETQYF
TGTGCCAGCAGCTTAACGGGGGGCCAAGAGACCCAGTACTTC
>TRBV9|-|-|TRBJ1-1
CASSPGVRGTEAFF
TGTGCCAGCAGCCCGGGGGTGAGGGGCACTGAAGCTTTCTTT
>TRBV7-8|-|-|TRBJ1-5
CASSSPGNNQPQHF
TGTGCCAGCAGCTCCCCAGGGAACAATCAGCCCCAGCATTTT
>TRBV3-1/TRBV3-2|-|TRBD1|TRBJ1-4
CASSQARQGGATNEKLFF
TGTGCCAGCAGCCAAGCCCGACAGGGGGGGGCAACTAATGAAAAACTGTTTTTT
>TRBV7-9|-|-|TRBJ2-2
CASSLSLRGEELFF
TGTGCCAGCAGCTTATCTCTCAGGGGCGAGGAGCTGTTTTTT
>TRBV4-1|-|TRBD2|TRBJ2-1
CASSQEDSGRAYNEQFF
TGCGCCAGCAGCCAAGAGGATAGCGGGAGGGCTTACAATGAGCAGTTCTTC
>TRBV27|-|-|TRBJ1-1
CASSLSLNTEAFF
TGTGCCAGCAGTTTATCCCTGAACACTGAAGCTTTCTTT
>TRBV27|-|-|TRBJ1-2
CASSLSAGHANYGYTF
TGTGCCAGCAGTTTATCAGCGGGTCACGCTAACTATGGCTACACCTTC
>TRBV25-1|-|TRBD1|TRBJ1-2
CASSEWDSHYGYTF
TGTGCCAGCAGCGAGTGGGACAGCCACTATGGCTACACCTTC
>TRBV7-2|-|-|TRBJ1-2
CASSLLGGANGYTF
TGTGCCAGCAGCTTATTAGGGGGGGCCAATGGCTACACCTTC
>TRBV6-5|-|TRBD2|TRBJ2-5
CASKTSGTETQYF
TGTGCCAGCAAAACTAGCGGGACCGAGACCCAGTACTTC
>TRBV30|few|TRBD1|TRBJ1-1
CACLGGASEAFF
TGTGCCTGTTTAGGGGGCGCATCCGAAGCTTTCTTT
>TRBV29-1|-|TRBD1|TRBJ2-1
CSVGNRGRPGLDNEQFF
TGCAGCGTTGGGAATAGGGGGCGCCCAGGTCTGGACAATGAGCAGTTCTTC
>TRBV13|-|-|TRBJ2-1
CASSQIQGGDEQFF
TGTGCCAGCAGCCAAATCCAGGGGGGTGACGAGCAGTTCTTC
>TRBV18|-|TRBD2|TRBJ2-1
CASSLGTSAYNEQFF
TGTGCCAGCTCCCTCGGGACTAGCGCCTACAATGAGCAGTTCTTC
>TRBV11-1|-|-|TRBJ1-1
CASSLATGDTEAFF
TGTGCCAGCAGCTTAGCAACGGGGGACACTGAAGCTTTCTTT
>TRBV6-1|-|TRBD1|TRBJ1-1
CASSDPSGGETEAFF
TGTGCCAGCAGTGATCCCTCAGGGGGCGAAACTGAAGCTTTCTTT
>TRBV7-9|-|-|TRBJ2-4
CASSPLSQLAKNIQYF
TGTGCCAGCAGCCCCCTCTCACAGCTAGCCAAAAACATTCAGTACTTC
>TRBV25-1|-|-|TRBJ2-2
CASSRPGSMTNTGELFF
TGTGCCAGCAGTCGCCCGGGGAGCATGACGAACACCGGGGAGCTGTTTTTT
>TRBV14|-|-|TRBJ1-1
CASSQVSVRAEAFF
TGTGCCAGCAGCCAAGTGTCTGTGCGGGCTGAAGCTTTCTTT
>TRBV5-1|-|TRBD1|TRBJ1-1
CASSSYPGQRNTEAFF
TGCGCCAGCAGCTCGTACCCGGGACAGCGGAACACTGAAGCTTTCTTT
>TRBV2|-|-|TRBJ1-4
CASSDKGLTNEKLFF
TGTGCCAGCAGTGATAAGGGTTTGACTAATGAAAAACTGTTTTTT
>TRBV30|-|TRBD1|TRBJ2-3
CAWRAGTGDTDTQYF
TGTGCCTGGAGAGCCGGGACAGGGGACACAGATACGCAGTATTTT
>TRBV21-1|-|-|TRBJ2-7
CASSPESVGYEQYF
TGTGCCAGCAGCCCCGAATCTGTCGGGTACGAGCAGTACTTC
>TRBV5-5|-|TRBD1|TRBJ1-6
CASSRHRGEGSLHF
TGTGCCAGCAGCCGACACAGGGGGGAGGGATCCCTCCACTTT
>TRBV3-1/TRBV3-2|-|-|TRBJ2-5
CASSQVGWAPAGRETQYF
TGTGCCAGCAGCCAAGTTGGTTGGGCCCCCGCGGGTCGAGAGACCCAGTACTTC
>TRBV5-8|-|-|TRBJ1-1
CASSLVGGITEAFF
TGTGCCAGCAGCTTGGTGGGGGGAATCACTGAAGCTTTCTTT
>TRBV5-1|-|TRBD2|TRBJ2-1
CASSTGTSGGNEQFF
TGCGCCAGCAGCACAGGGACTAGCGGGGGGAATGAGCAGTTCTTC
>TRBV9|-|TRBD2|TRBJ2-7
CASSVGSAGVPYEQYF
TGTGCCAGCAGCGTAGGATCAGCGGGGGTCCCCTACGAGCAGTACTTC
>TRBV2|-|TRBD1|TRBJ1-1
CASSKTGANTEAFF
TGTGCCAGCAGTAAGACAGGGGCGAACACTGAAGCTTTCTTT